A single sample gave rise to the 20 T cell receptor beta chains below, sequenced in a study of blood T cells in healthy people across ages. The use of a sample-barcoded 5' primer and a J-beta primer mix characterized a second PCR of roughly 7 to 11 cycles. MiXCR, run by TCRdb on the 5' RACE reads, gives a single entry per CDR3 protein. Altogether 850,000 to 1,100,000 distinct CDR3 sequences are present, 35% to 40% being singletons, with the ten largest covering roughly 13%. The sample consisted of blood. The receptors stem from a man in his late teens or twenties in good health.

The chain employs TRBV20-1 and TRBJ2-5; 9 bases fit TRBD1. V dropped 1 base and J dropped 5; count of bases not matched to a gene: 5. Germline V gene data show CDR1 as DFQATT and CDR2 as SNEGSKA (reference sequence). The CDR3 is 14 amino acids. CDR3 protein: CSARAQTGGETQYF. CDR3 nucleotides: TGCAGTGCTAGAGCTCAGACAGGGGGGGAGACCCAGTACTTC.

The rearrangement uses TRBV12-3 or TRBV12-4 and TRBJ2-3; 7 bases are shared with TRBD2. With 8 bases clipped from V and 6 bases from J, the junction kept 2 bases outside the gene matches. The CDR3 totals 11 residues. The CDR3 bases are TGTGCCAGCGCCGGGGGGGATACGCAGTATTTT. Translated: CASAGGDTQYF.

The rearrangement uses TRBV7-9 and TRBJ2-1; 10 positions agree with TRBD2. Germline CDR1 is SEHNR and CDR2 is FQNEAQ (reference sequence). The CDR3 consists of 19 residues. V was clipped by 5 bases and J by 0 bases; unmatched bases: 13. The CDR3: CASSPGLATPGPSYNEQFF. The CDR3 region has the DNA TGTGCCAGCAGCCCGGGACTAGCGACTCCTGGCCCCTCCTACAATGAGCAGTTCTTC.

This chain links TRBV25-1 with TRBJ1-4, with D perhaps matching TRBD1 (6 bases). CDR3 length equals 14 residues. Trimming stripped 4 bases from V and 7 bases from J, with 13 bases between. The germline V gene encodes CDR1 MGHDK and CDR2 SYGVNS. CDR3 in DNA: TGTGCCAGCAGTGGTCAGGGAGGGGGTGAAAAACTGTTTTTT. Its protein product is CASSGQGGGEKLFF.

CDR3 nucleotides: TGTGCCAGCAGTTTAGGACTAGCCAGGGAGACCCAGTTCTTC. Amino acid sequence: CASSLGLARETQFF. V usage is TRBV12-3 or TRBV12-4 and J usage is TRBJ2-1, with 7 bases that match TRBD2. The CDR3 loop spans 14 amino acids. Trimming cost V 1 base and J 13 bases; bases outside gene matches: 10.

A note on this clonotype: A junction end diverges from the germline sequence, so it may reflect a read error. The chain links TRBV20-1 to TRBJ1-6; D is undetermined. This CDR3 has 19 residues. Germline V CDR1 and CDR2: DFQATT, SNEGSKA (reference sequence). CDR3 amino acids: CSARDIRASESAYNSPLHF. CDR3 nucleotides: TGCAGCGCTAGAGATATCCGCGCCTCAGAGTCCGCTTATAATTCACCCCTCCACTTT.

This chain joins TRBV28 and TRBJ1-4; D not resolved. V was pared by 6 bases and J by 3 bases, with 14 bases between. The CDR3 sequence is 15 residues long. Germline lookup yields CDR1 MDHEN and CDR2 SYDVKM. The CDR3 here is CASRPRRGSNEKLFF. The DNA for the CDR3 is TGTGCCAGCAGACCGCGACGGGGTTCTAATGAAAAACTGTTTTTT.

The CDR3 nucleotides read TGCGCCAGCAGCCCTGCATTCGGGACCCCGAACACCGGGGAGCTGTTTTTT. Translated, it gives CASSPAFGTPNTGELFF. The V and J genes are TRBV5-1 and TRBJ2-2; D might be TRBD1 or TRBD2, each matching 5 bases. The germline gives CDR1 SGHRS, CDR2 YFSETQ. V was cut by 4 bases and J by 0 bases, with 16 bases left in between. CDR3 length: 17 amino acids.

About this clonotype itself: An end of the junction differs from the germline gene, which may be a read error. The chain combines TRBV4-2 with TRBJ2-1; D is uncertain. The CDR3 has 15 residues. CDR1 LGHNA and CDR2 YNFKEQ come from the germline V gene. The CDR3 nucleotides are TGTGCCAGCAGCCAAGTACAGCCATCCTACCATGAGCAGTTCTTC. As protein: CASSQVQPSYHEQFF.

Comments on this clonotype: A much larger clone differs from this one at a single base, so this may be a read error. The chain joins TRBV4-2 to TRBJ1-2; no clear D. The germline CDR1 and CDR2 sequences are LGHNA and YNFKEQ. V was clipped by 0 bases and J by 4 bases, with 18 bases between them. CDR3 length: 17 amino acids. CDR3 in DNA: TGTGCCAGCAGCCAAGAAGGAATAACGGTAGCTAGCTATGGCTACACCTTC. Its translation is CASSQEGITVASYGYTF.

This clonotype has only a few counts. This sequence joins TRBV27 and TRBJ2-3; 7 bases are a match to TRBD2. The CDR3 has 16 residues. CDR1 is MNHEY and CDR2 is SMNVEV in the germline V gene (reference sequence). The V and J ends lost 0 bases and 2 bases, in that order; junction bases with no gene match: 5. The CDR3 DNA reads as TGTGCCAGCAGTTTATCGAACGGGGGGATCACAGATACGCAGTATTTT. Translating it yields CASSLSNGGITDTQYF.

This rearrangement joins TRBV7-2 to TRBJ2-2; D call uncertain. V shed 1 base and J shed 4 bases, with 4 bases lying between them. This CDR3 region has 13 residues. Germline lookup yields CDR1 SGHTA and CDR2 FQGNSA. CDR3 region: CASSLDGTGELFF. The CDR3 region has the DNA TGTGCCAGCAGCTTAGACGGCACCGGGGAGCTGTTTTTT.

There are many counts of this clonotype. For the CDR3, the DNA is TGTGCCAGCAGCGTTCAGGGGACAGATACGCAGTATTTT. Translating it yields CASSVQGTDTQYF. The gene calls are TRBV9 and TRBJ2-3; D is possibly TRBD1 (6 bases). Looked up from germline, CDR1 is SGDLS and CDR2 is YYNGEE. This CDR3 contains 13 residues. V lost 2 bases to trimming and J lost 3 bases, with 7 bases between them.

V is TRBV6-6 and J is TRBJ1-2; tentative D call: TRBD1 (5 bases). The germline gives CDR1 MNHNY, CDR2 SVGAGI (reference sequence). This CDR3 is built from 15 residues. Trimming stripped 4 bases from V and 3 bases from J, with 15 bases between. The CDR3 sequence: CASSSLLTGDYGYTF. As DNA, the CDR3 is TGTGCCAGCAGTTCCCTTTTAACGGGGGACTATGGCTACACCTTC.

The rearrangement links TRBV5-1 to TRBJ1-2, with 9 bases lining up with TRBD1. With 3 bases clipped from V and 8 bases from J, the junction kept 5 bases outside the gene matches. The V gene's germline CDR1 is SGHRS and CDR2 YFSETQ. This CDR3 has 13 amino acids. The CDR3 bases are TGCGCCAGCAGCTGGGGGACAGGGATCGGCTACACCTTC. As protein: CASSWGTGIGYTF.

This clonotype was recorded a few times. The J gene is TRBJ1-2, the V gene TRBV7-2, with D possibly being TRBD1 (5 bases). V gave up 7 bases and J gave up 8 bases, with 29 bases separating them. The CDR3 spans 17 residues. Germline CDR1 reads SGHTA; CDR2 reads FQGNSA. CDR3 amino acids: CASNLLGTGLLSRGYTF. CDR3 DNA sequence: TGTGCCAGCAACCTTCTAGGGACGGGACTGTTATCGAGGGGCTACACCTTC.

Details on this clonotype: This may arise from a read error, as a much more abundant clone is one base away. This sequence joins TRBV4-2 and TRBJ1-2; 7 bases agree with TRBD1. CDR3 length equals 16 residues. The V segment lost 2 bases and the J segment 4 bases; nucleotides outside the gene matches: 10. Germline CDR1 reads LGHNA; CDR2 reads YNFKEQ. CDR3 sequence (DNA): TGTGCCAGCAGCCAACCACCACAGGGGTCTAGCTATGGCTACACCTTC. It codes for CASSQPPQGSSYGYTF.

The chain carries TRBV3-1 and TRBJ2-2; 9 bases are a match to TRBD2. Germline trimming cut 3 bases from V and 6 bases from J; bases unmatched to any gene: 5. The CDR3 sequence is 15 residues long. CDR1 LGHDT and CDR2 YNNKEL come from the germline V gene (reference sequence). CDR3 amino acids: CASSHPSGVAGELFF. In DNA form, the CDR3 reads TGTGCCAGCAGCCATCCTAGCGGGGTCGCCGGGGAGCTGTTTTTT.

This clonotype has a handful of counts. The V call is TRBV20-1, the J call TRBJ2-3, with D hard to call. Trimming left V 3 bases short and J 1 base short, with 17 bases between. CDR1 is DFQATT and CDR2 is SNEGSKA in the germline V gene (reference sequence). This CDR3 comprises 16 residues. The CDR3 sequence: CSARAPTPSGTDTQYF. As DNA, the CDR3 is TGCAGTGCTAGGGCGCCAACCCCCTCGGGCACAGATACGCAGTATTTT.

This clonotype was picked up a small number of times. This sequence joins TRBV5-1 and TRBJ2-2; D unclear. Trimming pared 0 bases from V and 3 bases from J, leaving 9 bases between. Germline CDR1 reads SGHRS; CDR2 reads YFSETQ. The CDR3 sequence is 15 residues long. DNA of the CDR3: TGCGCCAGCAGCTTGGACCCAAGTGACACCGGGGAGCTGTTTTTT. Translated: CASSLDPSDTGELFF.